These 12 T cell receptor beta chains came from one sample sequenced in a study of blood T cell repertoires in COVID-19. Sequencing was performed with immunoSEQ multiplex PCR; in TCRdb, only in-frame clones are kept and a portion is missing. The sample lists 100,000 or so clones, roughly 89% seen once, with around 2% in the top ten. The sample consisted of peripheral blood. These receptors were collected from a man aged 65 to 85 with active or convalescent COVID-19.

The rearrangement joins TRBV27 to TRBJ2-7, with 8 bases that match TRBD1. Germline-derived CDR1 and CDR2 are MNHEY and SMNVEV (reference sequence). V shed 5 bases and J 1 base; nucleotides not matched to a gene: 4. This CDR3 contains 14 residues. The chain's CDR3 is CASSRTGRSYEQYF. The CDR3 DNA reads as TGTGCCAGCAGTAGGACAGGGCGGTCCTACGAGCAGTACTTC.

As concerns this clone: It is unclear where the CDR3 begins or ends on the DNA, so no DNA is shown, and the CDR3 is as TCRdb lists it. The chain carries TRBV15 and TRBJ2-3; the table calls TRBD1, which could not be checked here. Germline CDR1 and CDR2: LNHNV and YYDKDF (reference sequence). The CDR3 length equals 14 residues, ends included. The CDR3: CATSVPGRTDTQYF.

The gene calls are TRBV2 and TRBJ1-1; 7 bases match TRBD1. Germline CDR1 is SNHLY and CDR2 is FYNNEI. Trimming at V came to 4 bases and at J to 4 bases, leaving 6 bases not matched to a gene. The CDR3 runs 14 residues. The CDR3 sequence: CASSVAGGTTEAFF. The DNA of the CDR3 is TGTGCCAGCAGTGTTGCAGGGGGTACCACTGAAGCTTTCTTT.

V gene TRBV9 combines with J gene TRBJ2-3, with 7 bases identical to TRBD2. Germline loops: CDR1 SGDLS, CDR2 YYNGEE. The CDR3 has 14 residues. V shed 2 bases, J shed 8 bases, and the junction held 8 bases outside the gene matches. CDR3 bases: TGTGCCAGCAGCGTGGCTAGCGGTAGAGGTACGCAGTATTTT. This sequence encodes CASSVASGRGTQYF. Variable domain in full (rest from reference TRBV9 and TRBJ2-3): DSGVTQTPKHLITATGQRVTLRCSPRSGDLSVYWYQQSLDQGLQFLIQYYNGEERAKGNILERFSAQQFPDLHSELNLSSLELGDSALYFCASSVASGRGTQYFGPGTRLTVL.

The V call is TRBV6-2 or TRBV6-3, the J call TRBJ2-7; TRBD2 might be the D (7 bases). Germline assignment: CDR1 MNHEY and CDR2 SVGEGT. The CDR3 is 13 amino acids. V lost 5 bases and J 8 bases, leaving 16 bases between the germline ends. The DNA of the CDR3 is TGTGCCAGCAGTCTAAGCCGGGGGGCTCAGCAGTACTTC. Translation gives CASSLSRGAQQYF.

Here the CDR3 DNA reads TGTGCCAGTAGTATAAACGGGGTCCCTAAGCAGTTCTTC. Translating it yields CASSINGVPKQFF. The chain is built from TRBV19 and TRBJ2-1; possibly TRBD2 for D (5 bases). CDR1 LNHDA and CDR2 SQIVND come from the germline V gene (reference sequence). CDR3 length: 13 amino acids. V lost 2 bases and J 11 bases, leaving 13 bases between the germline ends.

CDR3 nucleotide sequence: TGTGCCAGCTCACCATTGGGGCCAGGGGGTGGTGGCAATCAGCCCCAGCATTTT. This sequence encodes CASSPLGPGGGGNQPQHF. The chain is built from TRBV18 and TRBJ1-5, with 7 bases fitting TRBD1. From germline, CDR1 is KGHSH and CDR2 LQKENI. The CDR3 covers 18 residues. Trimming took 2 bases from V and 2 from J; bases not matched to a gene: 12.

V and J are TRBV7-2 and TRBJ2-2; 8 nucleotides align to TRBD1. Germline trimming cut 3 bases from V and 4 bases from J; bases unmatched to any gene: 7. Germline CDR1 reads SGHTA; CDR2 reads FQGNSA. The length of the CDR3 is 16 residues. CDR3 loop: CASSFPQGTGTGELFF. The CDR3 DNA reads TGTGCCAGCAGCTTCCCCCAGGGGACAGGCACCGGGGAGCTGTTTTTT.

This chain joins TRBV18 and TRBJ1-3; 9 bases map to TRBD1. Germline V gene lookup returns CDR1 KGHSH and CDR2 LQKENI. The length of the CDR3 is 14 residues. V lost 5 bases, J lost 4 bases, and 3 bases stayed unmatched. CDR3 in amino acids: CASSSGQGGNTIYF. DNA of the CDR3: TGTGCCAGCTCATCAGGACAGGGGGGAAACACCATATATTTT.

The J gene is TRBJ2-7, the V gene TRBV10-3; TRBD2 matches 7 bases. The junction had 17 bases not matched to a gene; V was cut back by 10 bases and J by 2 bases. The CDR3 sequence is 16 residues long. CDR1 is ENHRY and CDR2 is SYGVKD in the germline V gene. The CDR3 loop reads CATSAPPSGETYEQYF. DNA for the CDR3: TGTGCCACTTCGGCCCCCCCTAGCGGAGAAACCTACGAGCAGTACTTC.

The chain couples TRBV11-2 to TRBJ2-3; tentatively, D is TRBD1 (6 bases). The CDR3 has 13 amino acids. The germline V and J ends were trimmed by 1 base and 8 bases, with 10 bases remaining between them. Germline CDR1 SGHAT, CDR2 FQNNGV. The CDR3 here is CASSLVGQSTQYF. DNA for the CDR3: TGTGCCAGCAGCTTAGTGGGACAAAGTACGCAGTATTTT.

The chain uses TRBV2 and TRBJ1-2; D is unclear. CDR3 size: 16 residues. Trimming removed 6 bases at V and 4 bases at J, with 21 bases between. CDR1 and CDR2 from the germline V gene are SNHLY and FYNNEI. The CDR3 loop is CASSADLTAGTYGYTF. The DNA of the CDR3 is TGTGCCAGCAGCGCCGATCTAACCGCGGGAACCTATGGCTACACCTTC.